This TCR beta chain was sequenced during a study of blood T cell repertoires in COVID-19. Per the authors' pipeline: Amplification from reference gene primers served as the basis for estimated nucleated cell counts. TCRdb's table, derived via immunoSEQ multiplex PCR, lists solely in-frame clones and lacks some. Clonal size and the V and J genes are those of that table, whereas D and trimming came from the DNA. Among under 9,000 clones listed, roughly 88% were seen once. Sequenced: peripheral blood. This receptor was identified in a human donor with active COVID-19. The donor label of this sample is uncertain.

The CDR3 nucleotides are TGTGCCAGCAGCTTAGTATCTTGGGCTAGCGGGGGGCACTCCTACGAGCAGTACTTC. Translated, it gives CASSLVSWASGGHSYEQYF. The V and J genes are TRBV7-2 and TRBJ2-7; 11 bases fit TRBD2. Germline loops: CDR1 SGHTA, CDR2 FQGNSA. V shed 1 base and J 0 bases; nucleotides not matched to a gene: 11. The CDR3 consists of 19 residues.